This TCR beta chain was sequenced in a study of sequential checkpoint blockade in melanoma. Turning to the study itself: First-line arms were nivolumab then ipilimumab, or the reverse, randomized 1:1. Each arm's sequence ended with maintenance nivolumab.

V was pared by 6 bases and J by 6 bases, with 9 bases between. The CDR3 has 11 amino acids. CDR1 and CDR2 from the germline V gene are MGHDK and SYGVNS. Stated treatment: randomized to nivolumab then ipilimumab (arm A) or the reverse (arm B). DNA-damaging chemotherapy had not been given to any patient beforehand. PBMC sorting kept live CD3+CD8+ cells without CD19 or CD56. This table comes from immunoSEQ multiplex PCR, and its TCRdb copy is limited to in-frame clones, with some not included. The repertoire consists of 15,000 to 20,000 clones, with roughly 70% occurring once and the leading ten covering approximately 12%.

The rearrangement links TRBV25-1 to TRBJ2-7; D is possibly TRBD1 (5 bases). The sequence was obtained from a human donor with melanoma. The sample was CD8+ T cells sorted from blood (inferred from file names), taken from a patient given nivolumab and ipilimumab in sequence. The CDR3 coding sequence is TGTGCCAGCAGATGGACATCCGAGCAGTACTTC. It yields the protein CASRWTSEQYF.